A single sample gave rise to the 5 T cell receptor beta chains below, sequenced in a study of human T cells and chemical hapten exposure. Stated time point: healthy volunteer bleed at 2 weeks. Total RNA was isolated from whole blood that had not been fractionated. Via MiXCR, TCRdb re-called the RACE reads, giving one row per CDR3 protein. The sample lists more than 70,000 distinct CDR3 sequences; just under 9% were seen once. Input material: whole blood. These receptors all come from a female donor in good health. Some clones in this sample may be carry-over from other donors' samples.

This clonotype came up many times. The chain is built from TRBV5-1 and TRBJ2-7; 8 nucleotides agree with TRBD1. V dropped 4 bases and J dropped 2; count of bases not matched to a gene: 11. The germline V gene has CDR1 SGHRS and CDR2 YFSETQ. This CDR3 is 16 amino acids long. CDR3 in DNA: TGCGCCAGCAGCCCGGGACAGGCCGCGGCAACCTACGAGCAGTACTTC. This sequence encodes CASSPGQAAATYEQYF.

The sample holds many counts of this clonotype. This chain connects TRBV2 to TRBJ2-7, with 11 bases identical to TRBD2. Germline V gene sequence: CDR1 SNHLY, CDR2 FYNNEI. The CDR3 length is 16 residues. Trimming took 6 bases from V and 1 from J; bases not matched to a gene: 8. The chain's CDR3 is CASSPRLAGISYEQYF. The CDR3 DNA is TGTGCCAGCAGCCCTCGACTAGCGGGGATTTCCTACGAGCAGTACTTC.

There are a few counts of this clonotype. The rearrangement uses TRBV28 and TRBJ2-3, with D perhaps matching TRBD1 (6 bases). The CDR3 is 14 residues long. Trimming took 4 bases from V and 4 from J, leaving 12 bases between them. The germline V gene has CDR1 MDHEN and CDR2 SYDVKM. The CDR3 coding sequence is TGTGCCAGCAGTTCCAACAGGGATCCAGATACGCAGTATTTT. Amino acid sequence: CASSSNRDPDTQYF. Supplemented by reference TRBV28 and TRBJ2-3, the full variable domain reads DVKVTQSSRYLVKRTGEKVFLECVQDMDHENMFWYRQDPGLGLRLIYFSYDVKMKEKGDIPEGYSVSREKKERFSLILESASTNQTSMYLCASSSNRDPDTQYFGPGTRLTVL.

This clonotype appeared many times. The CDR3 is CASSLAERTSGNTGELFF. CDR3 coding DNA: TGCGCCAGCAGCTTGGCCGAAAGGACTAGCGGGAACACCGGGGAGCTGTTTTTT. This chain joins TRBV5-1 and TRBJ2-2; 10 bases match TRBD2. The CDR3 runs 18 residues. CDR1 is SGHRS and CDR2 is YFSETQ in the germline V gene. Trimming took 0 bases from V and 1 from J; bases not matched to a gene: 6.

V gene TRBV27 combines with J gene TRBJ2-7, with no clear D. The CDR3 has 11 residues. V was clipped by 10 bases and J by 3 bases, with 10 bases between them. Per germline, CDR1 MNHEY and CDR2 SMNVEV (reference sequence). The CDR3 here is CAIASLYEQYF. In nucleotides, the CDR3 is TGTGCCATCGCCAGCCTCTACGAGCAGTACTTC.